This TCR beta chain was recovered during a study of PD-L1 blockade in urothelial cancer (dated by TCRdb to about 2017). Concerning the study at large: Every patient began therapy around 2014 and was given atezolizumab 1,200 mg intravenously every 3 weeks. About 90% of the 29 patients were males with bladder-origin urothelial cancer, and about 60% of the roughly 30 reported a prior smoking history. Patients had an ECOG performance status of 0 or 1 and had received between 0 and 3 prior chemotherapy regimens. Blood samples were analyzed at 3 weeks after treatment start (second dose) and at 6 weeks after treatment start. Blood samples gave median yields of around 150,000 T cells and over 80,000 unique TCRs, along with a median clonality of approximately 0.084. Somatic, immune and clinical correlates of response to PD-L1 blockade with atezolizumab in urothelial cancer were the focus of an exploratory multi-omic analysis. Pretreatment tumor samples and matched peripheral blood, collected serially before and after atezolizumab treatment, underwent TCR sequencing. Durable clinical benefit meant progression-free survival longer than 6 months, and TCR features were also tested against progression-free and overall survival. Whole exome sequencing and RNA sequencing of pretreatment tumors were performed alongside TCR sequencing in the same patients. Durable clinical benefit was achieved by nine patients and was not achieved by 20 patients. Pretreatment blood TCR-seq was available for twenty-nine patients, at least one posttreatment blood collection was obtained for approximately 25 patients, and tumor TCR-seq was available for approximately 25 patients.

The germline V gene (reference sequence) gives CDR1 as MNHNY and CDR2 as SVGAGI. Germline trimming amounts to 5 bases on V and 1 base on J, with 5 as the count of junction bases outside the gene matches. There are 15 amino acids in the CDR3, from cysteine to phenylalanine inclusive. The entry retains the CDR3 DNA only, 45 bases that are in frame from base 1. The sample's time point, from its label and the paper: pretreatment peripheral blood. A cohort of 25 to 35 patients with locally advanced or metastatic urothelial carcinoma, treated at Memorial Sloan Kettering on a trial protocol, was included. Peripheral blood mononuclear cells were collected pretreatment and during treatment, at between 1 and 8 total time points per patient. The Qiagen DNeasy Blood extraction kit was used to purify genomic DNA from total PBMCs and from tumor samples. PBMCs were collected pretreatment and during treatment, and were isolated and stored as previously described.

About this clone itself: Its recognized antigen is unknown. No base-level quality is on record; no much larger clone is a single base apart.

To estimate absolute template abundance from read counts, synthetic TCR analog templates were spiked into each PCR. The immunoSEQ assay was used to amplify TCRbeta CDR3 regions from genomic DNA with bias-controlled V and J gene primers. Rearranged TCRbeta segments were sequenced at approximately 20X coverage. In the paper's pipeline: Clustering was used to correct sequencing errors, and CDR3s were annotated against IMGT so that V, D and J genes could be assigned. Downstream analyses used only productive TCRbeta rearrangements and left out out-of-frame or stop-codon sequences. Clonality was calculated as one minus the Shannon entropy normalized by the log of the number of unique productive sequences. Clones differing between time points or between blood and tumor were identified by Fisher's exact test with Benjamini-Hochberg correction at adjusted p below 0.01. Entries here come from immuneACCESS through TCRdb and include only in-frame sequences with V and J called. Some clones fail to appear in such tables; in the studies checked, an unresolved V gene covers under half of the shortfall, and the cause of the remainder is unknown. For V, J and clone size, that table is used; D and trimming come from the DNA. For this sample there are around 100,000 clones; roughly 84% appear just once. Clones ranked in the top ten supply roughly 2% of the sample.

Study-wide findings and limitations: Because of the small sample size (n of about 29) and the many exploratory analyses performed, the results are intended to be regarded as hypothesis-generating. Improved progression-free and overall survival was found to be associated with pretreatment peripheral blood TCR clonality below the median. Greater expansion of tumor-associated TCR clones in peripheral blood 3 weeks after the start of treatment was observed in patients with durable benefit (n of about 20, p = 0.022).

This receptor was identified in a man in his fifties or sixties with urothelial cancer. Recombination connected TRBV6-6 to TRBJ2-3, and TRBD2 aligns with 8 junction nucleotides. This sample comprised PBMCs, obtained around atezolizumab (anti-PD-L1) treatment. The nucleotide sequence reads TGTGCCAGCAGTGAGCGGGAGTTGCGCACAGATACGCAGTATTTT. Its amino acids are CASSERELRTDTQYF.